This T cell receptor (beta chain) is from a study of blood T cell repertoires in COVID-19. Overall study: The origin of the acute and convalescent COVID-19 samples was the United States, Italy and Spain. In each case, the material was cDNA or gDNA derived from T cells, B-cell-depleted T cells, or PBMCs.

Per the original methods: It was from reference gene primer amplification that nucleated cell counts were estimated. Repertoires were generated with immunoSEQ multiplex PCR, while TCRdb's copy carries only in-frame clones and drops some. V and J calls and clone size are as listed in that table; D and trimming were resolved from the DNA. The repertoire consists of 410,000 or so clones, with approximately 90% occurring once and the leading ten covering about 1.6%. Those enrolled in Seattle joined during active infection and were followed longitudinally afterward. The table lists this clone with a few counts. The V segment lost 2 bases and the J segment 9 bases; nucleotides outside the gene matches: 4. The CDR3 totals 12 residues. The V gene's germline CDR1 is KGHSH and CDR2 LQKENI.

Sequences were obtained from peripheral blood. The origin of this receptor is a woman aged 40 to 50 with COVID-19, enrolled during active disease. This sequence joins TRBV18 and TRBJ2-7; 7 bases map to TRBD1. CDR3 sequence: CASSPDREVQYF. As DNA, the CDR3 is TGTGCCAGCTCACCAGACAGGGAAGTGCAGTACTTC.